These T cell receptor beta chains were read from a single sample in a study of blood T cell repertoires in COVID-19. Some clones are missing from TCRdb's copy, which holds only in-frame ones; the method was immunoSEQ multiplex PCR. The data contain over 150,000 clones, approximately 91% of them singletons. The specimen was peripheral blood. These receptors were obtained from a man aged 18 to 30 with acute or convalescent COVID-19. CDR3s include the opening cysteine and the closing phenylalanine or tryptophan. A D gene is named only where the DNA matches it firmly. Size is omitted from some rows. Given values are once, few, many or a class for expanded clones.

D,V,J,size,CDR3,DNA
.,TRBV4-1,TRBJ1-1,.,CASSQDVGGATNTEAFF,TGCGCCAGCAGCCAAGATGTTGGAGGGGCCACGAACACTGAAGCTTTCTTT
TRBD1,TRBV7-2,TRBJ1-2,.,CASSLVVGGNGYTF,TGTGCCAGCAGCTTAGTCGTAGGGGGCAATGGCTACACCTTC
.,TRBV5-1,TRBJ2-3,.,CASSLDATAFTDTQYF,TGCGCCAGCAGCTTGGACGCGACAGCCTTCACAGATACGCAGTATTTT
.,TRBV19,TRBJ1-5,.,CASSMSSPHPGTQHF,TGTGCCAGTAGTATGAGCAGCCCCCACCCAGGGACCCAGCATTTT
.,TRBV11-2,TRBJ1-2,.,CASSLGGLRGYTF,TGTGCCAGCAGCTTAGGAGGGTTGCGGGGCTACACCTTC
.,TRBV18,TRBJ1-6,.,CASSPRQVENSPLHF,TGTGCCAGCTCACCACGGCAGGTCGAGAATTCACCCCTCCACTTT
.,TRBV7-9,TRBJ2-7,.,CASSLVAQGWNEQYF,TGTGCCAGCAGCTTAGTGGCACAGGGATGGAACGAGCAGTACTTC
TRBD1,TRBV19,TRBJ1-1,.,CASRGQLNTEAFF,TGTGCCAGTCGGGGACAGCTGAACACTGAAGCTTTCTTT
TRBD2,TRBV5-1,TRBJ2-5,.,CASSGPSGGVQETQYF,TGCGCCAGCAGCGGACCTAGCGGGGGGGTCCAAGAGACCCAGTACTTC
TRBD2,TRBV24-1,TRBJ2-3,.,CATSEQTKSSGETDTQYF,TGTGCCACCAGTGAACAAACAAAATCTAGCGGGGAGACAGATACGCAGTATTTT
TRBD2,TRBV5-1,TRBJ2-1,.,CASSFLAGGPGEQFF,TGCGCCAGCAGCTTCCTAGCGGGGGGGCCGGGTGAGCAGTTCTTC
TRBD1,TRBV4-1,TRBJ1-6,.,CASSQEDGTESPLHF,TGCGCCAGCAGCCAAGAGGACGGGACAGAGTCACCCCTCCACTTT
.,TRBV13,TRBJ1-1,.,CASRVGFTEAFF,TGTGCCAGCAGGGTCGGGTTCACTGAAGCTTTCTTT
.,TRBV6-1,TRBJ1-2,.,CASSEGGAVVSYGYTF,TGTGCCAGCAGTGAAGGGGGCGCAGTAGTTTCCTATGGCTACACCTTC
.,TRBV9,TRBJ2-3,.,CASSVVEGSTDTQYF,TGTGCCAGCAGCGTAGTTGAGGGCTCCACAGATACGCAGTATTTT
.,TRBV6-5,TRBJ2-7,.,CASSYNSYEQYF,TGTGCCAGCAGTTATAACTCCTACGAGCAGTACTTC
TRBD1,TRBV19,TRBJ2-1,.,CASAPSDRDYNEQFF,TGTGCCAGTGCCCCGTCGGACAGGGATTACAATGAGCAGTTCTTC
.,TRBV6-1,TRBJ1-1,.,CASSESGFIDAFF,TGTGCCAGCAGTGAATCGGGGTTCATTGACGCTTTCTTT
.,TRBV27,TRBJ2-7,many,CASSKNTGYYEQYF,TGTGCCAGCAGTAAAAATACAGGTTACTACGAGCAGTACTTC
.,TRBV30,TRBJ2-7,.,CAWRGGSYEQYF,TGTGCCTGGAGGGGGGGCTCCTACGAGCAGTACTTC
TRBD1,TRBV15,TRBJ1-2,.,CATSGIEGTGQANYGYTF,TGTGCCACCAGCGGAATCGAAGGGACAGGTCAAGCTAACTATGGCTACACCTTC
TRBD1,TRBV27,TRBJ1-1,few,CASSALTGGNTEAFF,TGTGCCAGCAGTGCCTTAACAGGGGGAAACACTGAAGCTTTCTTT
TRBD1,TRBV18,TRBJ1-6,.,CASSPLGTGDSPLHF,TGTGCCAGCTCACCATTGGGGACAGGGGATTCACCCCTCCACTTT
TRBD2,TRBV5-1,TRBJ2-7,.,CARTGGGAGSYEQYF,TGCGCCCGCACGGGGGGGGGCGCGGGCTCCTACGAGCAGTACTTC
TRBD2,TRBV30,TRBJ2-7,.,CAWSPGGIGDEQYF,TGTGCCTGGAGTCCGGGGGGAATCGGCGACGAGCAGTACTTC
.,TRBV6-6,TRBJ1-5,.,CASFAGTSNQPQHF,TGTGCCAGCTTTGCAGGAACCAGCAATCAGCCCCAGCATTTT
.,TRBV11-3,TRBJ2-3,.,CASSLGLYTDTQYF,TGTGCCAGCAGCTTAGGACTATACACAGATACGCAGTATTTT
.,TRBV10-1,TRBJ1-1,.,CASSEDRGTEAFF,TGCGCCAGCAGTGAGGACAGAGGAACTGAAGCTTTCTTT
TRBD2,TRBV30,TRBJ2-1,.,CAWKIRAGGYSGEQFF,TGTGCCTGGAAGATTCGGGCGGGGGGCTATTCGGGTGAGCAGTTCTTC
.,TRBV11-2,TRBJ1-1,.,CASSLLSDGIRNTEAFF,TGTGCCAGCAGCCTCTTAAGCGACGGCATTAGGAACACTGAAGCTTTCTTT
.,TRBV5-6,TRBJ1-1,.,CASSTDREAFF,TGTGCCAGCAGCACCGACAGGGAAGCTTTCTTT
.,TRBV6-5,TRBJ1-1,.,CASSYSRGLVNTEAFF,TGTGCCAGCAGTTACTCCCGGGGTTTGGTGAACACTGAAGCTTTCTTT
TRBD2,TRBV5-6,TRBJ2-5,.,CASRTTSRETQYF,TGTGCCAGCAGGACGACTAGCCGAGAGACCCAGTACTTC
.,TRBV5-1,TRBJ2-7,.,CASSPGDRILSYEQYF,TGCGCCAGCAGCCCGGGGGACAGAATCCTCTCCTACGAGCAGTACTTC
.,TRBV19,TRBJ2-3,.,CASSIGGARTDTQYF,TGTGCCAGTAGTATCGGAGGGGCCCGCACAGATACGCAGTATTTT
TRBD1,TRBV19,TRBJ1-2,.,CASRQGQGGYGYTF,TGTGCCAGTCGACAAGGACAGGGAGGCTATGGCTACACCTTC
.,TRBV5-1,TRBJ2-3,.,CASSAPTSTTDTQYF,TGCGCCAGCAGCGCCCCCACTAGTACCACAGATACGCAGTATTTT
.,TRBV6-6,TRBJ1-1,.,CASSYSISENTEAFF,TGTGCCAGCAGTTACTCGATATCAGAGAACACTGAAGCTTTCTTT
TRBD1,TRBV6-5,TRBJ2-7,.,CASNAGGLDEQYF,TGTGCCAGCAACGCAGGGGGTTTGGACGAGCAGTACTTC
TRBD1,TRBV5-6,TRBJ1-1,.,CASSYRGVNTEAFF,TGTGCCAGCAGCTACAGGGGGGTTAACACTGAAGCTTTCTTT
.,TRBV7-9,TRBJ1-1,.,CASGVTGDTEAFF,TGTGCCAGCGGTGTGACGGGGGACACTGAAGCTTTCTTT
.,TRBV6-5,TRBJ1-1,.,CASKPGQFNTEAFF,TGTGCCAGCAAGCCCGGACAGTTTAACACTGAAGCTTTCTTT
.,TRBV18,TRBJ1-1,.,CASSSRGMNTEAFF,TGTGCCAGCTCGTCCAGGGGCATGAACACTGAAGCTTTCTTT
.,TRBV28,TRBJ1-1,.,CASSLPALNTEAFF,TGTGCCAGCAGTTTGCCCGCGTTGAACACTGAAGCTTTCTTT
.,TRBV5-1,TRBJ2-7,.,CASSLGPLWAEQYF,TGCGCCAGCAGCCTGGGACCGCTCTGGGCCGAGCAGTACTTC
.,TRBV30,TRBJ1-2,.,CAWSTEEGYGYTF,TGTGCCTGGAGTACTGAGGAGGGCTATGGCTACACCTTC
.,TRBV27,TRBJ1-2,.,CASSFVGDYGYTF,TGTGCCAGCAGTTTCGTAGGGGACTATGGCTACACCTTC
.,TRBV18,TRBJ1-4,.,CASSPPAGVREKLFF,TGTGCCAGCTCACCACCGGCAGGGGTTCGTGAAAAACTGTTTTTT
.,TRBV6-5,TRBJ2-3,.,CASSKRGTEDTQYF,TGTGCCAGCAGTAAGCGGGGGACAGAAGATACGCAGTATTTT
TRBD2,TRBV5-8,TRBJ2-5,.,CASSLEGLAGGGETQYF,TGTGCCAGCAGCTTGGAGGGACTAGCGGGAGGAGGAGAGACCCAGTACTTC
TRBD1,TRBV6-6,TRBJ2-2,once,CASSLQGGNANTGELFF,TGTGCCAGCAGTCTGCAAGGGGGCAACGCGAACACCGGGGAGCTGTTTTTT
.,TRBV6-2/TRBV6-3,TRBJ1-1,few,CASSYLAYSTISAEQTEAFF,TGTGCCAGCAGTTACTTAGCATATTCGACCATATCAGCGGAACAAACTGAAGCTTTCTTT